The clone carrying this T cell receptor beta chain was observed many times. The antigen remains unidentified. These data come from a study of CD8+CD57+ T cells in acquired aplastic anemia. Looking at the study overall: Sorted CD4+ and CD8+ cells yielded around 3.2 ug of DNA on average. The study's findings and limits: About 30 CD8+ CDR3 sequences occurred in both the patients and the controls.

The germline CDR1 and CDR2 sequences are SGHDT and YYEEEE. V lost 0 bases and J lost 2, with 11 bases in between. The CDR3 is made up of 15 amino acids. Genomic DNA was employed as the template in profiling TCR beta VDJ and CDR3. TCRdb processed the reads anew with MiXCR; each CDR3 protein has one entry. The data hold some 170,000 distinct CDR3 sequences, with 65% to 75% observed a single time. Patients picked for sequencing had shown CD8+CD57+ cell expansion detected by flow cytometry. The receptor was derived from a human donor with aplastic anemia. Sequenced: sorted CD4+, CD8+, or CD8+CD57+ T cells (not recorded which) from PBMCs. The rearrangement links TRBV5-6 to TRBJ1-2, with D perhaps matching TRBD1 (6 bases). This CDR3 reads CASSLANRVNYGYTF. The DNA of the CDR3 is TGTGCCAGCAGCTTGGCCAACAGGGTGAACTATGGCTACACCTTC.